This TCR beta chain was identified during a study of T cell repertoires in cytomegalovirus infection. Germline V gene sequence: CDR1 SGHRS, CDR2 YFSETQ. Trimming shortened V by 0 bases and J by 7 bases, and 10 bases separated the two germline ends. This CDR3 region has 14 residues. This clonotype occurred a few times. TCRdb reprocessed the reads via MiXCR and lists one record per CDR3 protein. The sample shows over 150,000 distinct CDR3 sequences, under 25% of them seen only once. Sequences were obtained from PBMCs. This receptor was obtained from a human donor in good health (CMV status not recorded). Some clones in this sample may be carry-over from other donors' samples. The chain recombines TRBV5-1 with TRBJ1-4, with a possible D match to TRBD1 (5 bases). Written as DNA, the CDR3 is TGCGCCAGCAGCTTGGTCGGCAGGGCTGAAAAACTGTTTTTT. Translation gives CASSLVGRAEKLFF.